The 13 T cell receptor beta chains in this list originate from one sample, sequenced in a study of T cells in Graves' hyperthyroidism and ophthalmopathy. Authors of the study amplified TCR beta CDR3 regions from RNA transcripts. With the HTBI primer set, the TCR CDR3 went through a first round of RT-PCR. Via MiXCR, TCRdb re-called the multiplex PCR reads, giving one row per CDR3 protein. This sample carries under 500,000 distinct CDR3 sequences, over 11% of them seen once, and the ten largest clones take 25% to 30%. The sequencing input was blood. Receptors originate from a man aged 45-60 years with Graves' ophthalmopathy.

V and J are TRBV18 and TRBJ1-1, with D possibly being TRBD1 (5 bases). The CDR3 totals 14 residues. Germline lookup yields CDR1 KGHSH and CDR2 LQKENI. V shed 5 bases and J shed 4 bases, with 14 bases lying between them. In nucleotides, the CDR3 is TGTGCCAGCTCATCATTGGAGGGGACCACTGAAGCTTTCTTT. Protein product: CASSSLEGTTEAFF. The full variable domain, in which reference TRBV18 and TRBJ1-1 provide the parts outside the CDR3, is NAGVMQNPRHLVRRRGQEARLRCSPMKGHSHVYWYRQLPEEGLKFMVYLQKENIIDESGMPKERFSAEFPKEGPSILRIQQVVRGDSAAYFCASSSLEGTTEAFFGQGTRLTVV.

CDR3 in amino acids: CATSDFKTSSYNEQFF. The CDR3 coding sequence is TGTGCCACCAGTGATTTCAAGACTAGCTCCTACAATGAGCAGTTCTTC. The J gene is TRBJ2-1, the V gene TRBV24-1; weak D call: TRBD2 (6 bases). The CDR3 contains 16 residues. V shed 1 base and J shed 0 bases, with 9 bases lying between them. Germline CDR1 is KGHDR and CDR2 is SFDVKD.

The chain joins TRBV12-3 or TRBV12-4 to TRBJ1-5; D is undetermined. Trimming took off 1 base at V and 7 bases at J, with 8 bases between the two ends. The CDR3 sequence is 13 residues long. The CDR3 spells CASSLEGYQPQHF. CDR3 sequence (DNA): TGTGCCAGCAGTTTAGAGGGTTACCAGCCCCAGCATTTT.

There are many counts of this clonotype. The gene calls are TRBV20-1 and TRBJ2-4; no firm D call. Germline values: CDR1 DFQATT, CDR2 SNEGSKA (reference sequence). The CDR3 is 13 residues long. V gave up 2 bases and J gave up 4 bases, with 9 bases separating them. The CDR3 protein is CSARSPQKNIQYF. CDR3 nucleotides: TGCAGTGCTAGATCTCCCCAGAAAAACATTCAGTACTTC.

There are many counts of this clonotype. CDR3: CSARGGSLNTEAFF. The CDR3 DNA follows: TGCAGTGCTAGGGGGGGTAGTCTGAACACTGAAGCTTTCTTT. The rearrangement uses TRBV20-1 and TRBJ1-1; possibly TRBD1 for D (5 bases). Between the trimmed V and J ends, which lost 3 bases and 0 bases, there was a span of 11 bases. The CDR3 loop spans 14 amino acids. CDR1 and CDR2 (germline): DFQATT, SNEGSKA (reference sequence).

In regard to this clonotype: A much larger clone lies one base from this, so it may be a read error. The chain uses TRBV10-3 and TRBJ2-2, with 9 bases matching TRBD1. V gave up 7 bases and J gave up 7 bases; unmatched junction bases: 13. Germline V gene lookup returns CDR1 ENHRY and CDR2 SYGVKD. This CDR3 is built from 16 residues. CDR3 protein: CAIIGGTGQGFGELFF. CDR3 coding DNA: TGTGCCATCATTGGTGGCACGGGACAGGGATTCGGGGAGCTGTTTTTT.

This clonotype occurred many times. The junction departs from germline at one end; a sequencing error may be responsible. This chain joins TRBV7-8 and TRBJ2-7; TRBD2 agrees at 10 bases. The CDR3 consists of 15 residues. CDR1 is SGHVS and CDR2 is FQNEAQ in the germline V gene. CDR3 loop: CASSLALAGANEQYF. CDR3 DNA sequence: TGTGCCAGCAGCCTAGCCCTAGCGGGAGCCAACGAGCAGTACTTC.

Only a few counts were recorded for this clonotype. The CDR3 nucleotides read TGTGCCAGCAGCGTAGGGCGCGTTGGGACCCAGTACTTC. This sequence encodes CASSVGRVGTQYF. The rearrangement uses TRBV9 and TRBJ2-5; D is uncertain. Between the trimmed V and J ends, which lost 0 bases and 7 bases, there was a span of 10 bases. The CDR3 is made up of 13 amino acids. From germline, CDR1 is SGDLS and CDR2 YYNGEE.

A note on this clonotype: This could be a read error, since a much larger clone is one nucleotide away. The chain carries TRBV3-1 and TRBJ2-1; D may be TRBD1 or TRBD2 (5 bases each). In germline, CDR1 is LGHDT, CDR2 YNNKEL (reference sequence). CDR3 size: 17 residues. The DNA for the CDR3 is TGTGCCAGCAGCCAAGGCTTGGACTTAGAGACGGACAATGGGCAGTTCTTC. Translation gives CASSQGLDLETDNGQFF.

Notes on this clonotype: A much bigger clone sits one base away, suggesting this may be a read error. Since no conserved phenylalanine or tryptophan closes the CDR3, a read error is the likely cause. The V gene is TRBV29-1, the J gene TRBJ2-3; 8 bases map to TRBD2. The CDR3 has 13 residues. J gave up 2 bases and V 7 bases, and 5 bases lay outside the gene matches. CDR1 SQVTM and CDR2 ANQGSEA come from the germline V gene. CDR3 amino acids: CSGGRPNTDTQYL. Written as DNA, the CDR3 is TGCAGCGGCGGGAGGCCCAACACAGATACGCAGTATCTT.

The chain carries TRBV5-5 and TRBJ2-1, with TRBD1 matching over 9 bases. Germline V gene lookup returns CDR1 SGHKS and CDR2 YYEKEE (reference sequence). The CDR3 runs to 14 residues. The J segment lost 5 bases and the V segment lost 5 bases, leaving 5 bases of the junction unmatched. CDR3 protein: CASRKQGANNEQFF. The CDR3 DNA is TGTGCCAGCAGAAAACAGGGGGCTAACAATGAGCAGTTCTTC. Supplemented by reference TRBV5-5 and TRBJ2-1, the full variable domain reads DAGVTQSPTHLIKTRGQQVTLRCSPISGHKSVSWYQQVLGQGPQFIFQYYEKEERGRGNFPDRFSARQFPNYSSELNVNALLLGDSALYLCASRKQGANNEQFFGPGTRLTVL.

This clonotype was seen a handful of times. This chain connects TRBV9 to TRBJ1-1; the D gene is possibly TRBD1 (5 bases). Trimming took 0 bases from V and 1 from J, leaving 7 bases between them. This CDR3 is built from 14 residues. CDR1 and CDR2 (germline): SGDLS, YYNGEE. The CDR3, as DNA: TGTGCCAGCAGCGTAGCCGGGACGAACACTGAAGCTTTCTTT. It is translated as CASSVAGTNTEAFF. The full variable domain, with the rest looked up from reference TRBV9 and TRBJ1-1, is DSGVTQTPKHLITATGQRVTLRCSPRSGDLSVYWYQQSLDQGLQFLIQYYNGEERAKGNILERFSAQQFPDLHSELNLSSLELGDSALYFCASSVAGTNTEAFFGQGTRLTVV.

The table lists this clonotype with many counts. The rearrangement joins TRBV7-3 to TRBJ2-7; 13 nucleotides line up with TRBD2. Germline V lookup: CDR1 SGHTA, CDR2 FQGTGA. The CDR3 has 18 amino acids. V was clipped by 7 bases and J by 4 bases; unmatched bases: 16. CDR3 in amino acids: CASTNRTSGSRRSYEQYF. For the CDR3, the DNA is TGTGCCAGCACCAATCGGACTAGCGGGAGCCGTCGTTCGTACGAGCAGTACTTC.